These 29 T cell receptor beta chains originate from one sample sequenced in a study of Ad26.COV2.S vaccination and SARS-CoV-2 variants. Here immunoSEQ multiplex PCR was the method, and the copy in TCRdb shows in-frame clones only, minus some. The sample comprises some 350,000 clones, around 90% of which are singletons, and 3% to 5% rests with the top ten. This specimen consisted of peripheral blood, obtained after recovery from COVID-19. The receptors derive from a human donor who had recovered from COVID-19.

This rearrangement joins TRBV6-2 or TRBV6-3 to TRBJ1-5; TRBD1 aligns across 7 bases. The CDR3 is 14 residues long. Germline V gene sequence: CDR1 MNHEY, CDR2 SVGEGT. The trim removed 6 bases at V and 2 bases at J, leaving 4 bases unmatched. In DNA form, the CDR3 reads TGTGCCAGCAGCCGCGGACAGGGCAATCAGCCCCAGCATTTT. It translates to CASSRGQGNQPQHF.

V usage is TRBV7-9 and J usage is TRBJ1-2; weak D call: TRBD1 (5 bases). The CDR3 consists of 13 residues. The V end was cut by 8 bases, the J end by 4 bases, with 14 bases between. In germline, CDR1 is SEHNR, CDR2 FQNEAQ (reference sequence). CDR3 in DNA: TGTGCCAGCTCAGTGGGGAGGGGCTATGGCTACACCTTC. Translating gives CASSVGRGYGYTF.

This clone was seen more than once but under ten times. The chain couples TRBV10-3 to TRBJ1-2; D is undetermined. CDR1 and CDR2 from the germline V gene are ENHRY and SYGVKD. Trimming removed 11 bases from V and 3 bases from J, with 10 bases in between. The length of the CDR3 is 11 residues. CDR3 sequence reads: CAAGGDYGYTF. CDR3 DNA sequence: TGTGCCGCAGGCGGGGACTATGGCTACACCTTC.

On this clone itself: Other nucleotide sequences from this sample produce the same CDR3. V and J are TRBV27 and TRBJ1-4, with D uncertain. CDR1 MNHEY and CDR2 SMNVEV come from the germline V gene (reference sequence). CDR3 length equals 15 residues. The V end was cut by 0 bases, the J end by 2 bases, with 7 bases between. In nucleotides, the CDR3 is TGTGCCAGCAGTTTATCAGTAGCGACTAATGAAAAACTGTTTTTT. Translating gives CASSLSVATNEKLFF.

The V and J genes are TRBV4-1 and TRBJ1-1; no reliable D call. V lost 4 bases to trimming and J lost 0 bases, with 15 bases between them. CDR3 length equals 16 residues. Per germline, CDR1 MGHRA and CDR2 YSYEKL. The CDR3 nucleotides are TGCGCCAGCAGCCCACCCGGGAACAGCATGAACACTGAAGCTTTCTTT. Translation gives CASSPPGNSMNTEAFF.

The rearrangement uses TRBV5-4 and TRBJ1-4, with D tentatively TRBD1 (5 bases). In germline, CDR1 is SGHNT, CDR2 YYREEE (reference sequence). The V and J ends lost 3 bases and 2 bases respectively, with 8 bases between them. The CDR3 runs 14 residues. DNA of the CDR3: TGTGCCAGCAGCTCGGGGGTGACTAATGAAAAACTGTTTTTT. Encoded protein: CASSSGVTNEKLFF.

The V gene is TRBV6-2 or TRBV6-3, the J gene TRBJ1-5; D remains unclear. Germline lookup yields CDR1 MNHEY and CDR2 SVGEGT. The CDR3 extends over 14 amino acids. With 2 bases removed from V and 0 bases from J, the gap between germline ends came to 5 bases. The CDR3 reads CASSYTNSNQPQHF. DNA of the CDR3: TGTGCCAGCAGTTACACGAATAGCAATCAGCCCCAGCATTTT.

V usage is TRBV5-4 and J usage is TRBJ1-3, with 7 bases fitting TRBD1. The CDR3 sequence is 15 residues long. Germline CDR1 and CDR2: SGHNT and YYREEE (reference sequence). V was pared by 4 bases and J by 4 bases, with 8 bases of the junction left unmatched. The CDR3 region has the DNA TGTGCCAGCAGCCAAAAGGGGGCCTGGGGAAACACCATATATTTT. Translating gives CASSQKGAWGNTIYF. Full variable domain (outside the CDR3, taken from reference TRBV5-4 and TRBJ1-3): ETGVTQSPTHLIKTRGQQVTLRCSSQSGHNTVSWYQQALGQGPQFIFQYYREEENGRGNFPPRFSGLQFPNYSSELNVNALELDDSALYLCASSQKGAWGNTIYFGEGSWLTVV.

The chain carries TRBV2 and TRBJ2-2; 8 bases line up with TRBD2. J lost 3 bases, V lost 5 bases, and 11 bases had no gene match. The germline gives CDR1 SNHLY, CDR2 FYNNEI. There are 17 residues in the CDR3. CDR3 nucleotides: TGTGCCAGCAGTATAATAAATAGCGGGGACTACACCGGGGAGCTGTTTTTT. Amino acid sequence: CASSIINSGDYTGELFF.

This clone was found once. This sequence joins TRBV27 and TRBJ2-7, with 12 bases aligning to TRBD1. Germline CDR1 is MNHEY and CDR2 is SMNVEV (reference sequence). V was clipped by 5 bases and J by 4 bases; unmatched bases: 3. This CDR3 is 14 amino acids long. The CDR3: CASSLGQGAYEQYF. In nucleotides, the CDR3 is TGTGCCAGCAGTCTGGGACAGGGGGCGTACGAGCAGTACTTC.

The chain recombines TRBV7-6 with TRBJ1-1; 9 bases map to TRBD1. The trim removed 1 base at V and 6 bases at J, leaving 3 bases unmatched. The length of the CDR3 is 14 residues. Germline assignment: CDR1 SGHVS and CDR2 FNYEAQ. CDR3: CASSLGQGVAEAFF. The CDR3, as DNA: TGTGCCAGCAGCTTAGGACAGGGGGTCGCTGAAGCTTTCTTT.

This sequence joins TRBV5-1 and TRBJ1-4, with 9 bases fitting TRBD1. The germline V gene has CDR1 SGHRS and CDR2 YFSETQ. Trimming removed 0 bases from V and 8 bases from J; junction bases left unmatched: 5. There are 15 residues in the CDR3. Here the CDR3 reads CASSLATGGQEKLFF. The CDR3 coding sequence is TGCGCCAGCAGCTTGGCGACAGGGGGACAGGAAAAACTGTTTTTT.

This chain connects TRBV5-4 to TRBJ2-5; TRBD2 agrees at 7 bases. Germline loops: CDR1 SGHNT, CDR2 YYREEE (reference sequence). This CDR3 is 15 amino acids long. With V trimmed by 5 bases and J by 5 bases, 12 bases remained unmatched. This CDR3 reads CASSVWAGVVETQYF. CDR3 DNA sequence: TGTGCCAGCAGTGTCTGGGCGGGGGTAGTGGAGACCCAGTACTTC.

This clone has only one observation. The V and J genes are TRBV5-1 and TRBJ2-3, with D tentatively TRBD2 (7 bases). The V end lost 4 bases, the J end lost 5 bases, and 23 bases lay between the germline ends. CDR3 length: 17 amino acids. Germline V gene data show CDR1 as SGHRS and CDR2 as YFSETQ. CDR3 region: CASSNTPRGGGGDTQYF. DNA for the CDR3: TGCGCCAGCAGCAACACACCTCGCGGGGGCGGGGGAGATACGCAGTATTTT.

This chain connects TRBV7-9 to TRBJ1-6; TRBD1 agrees at 10 bases. V shed 8 bases and J 10 bases; nucleotides not matched to a gene: 8. The CDR3 runs to 14 residues. From germline, CDR1 is SEHNR and CDR2 FQNEAQ (reference sequence). The CDR3 loop reads CASQWDRGRSPLHF. The CDR3 coding sequence is TGTGCCAGCCAGTGGGACAGGGGAAGATCACCCCTCCACTTT.

The genes are TRBV19 and TRBJ1-1; no firm D call. Trimming took off 7 bases at V and 3 bases at J, with 9 bases between the two ends. Germline CDR1 and CDR2: LNHDA and SQIVND (reference sequence). CDR3 length: 12 amino acids. CDR3 loop: CASTHGHTEAFF. CDR3 nucleotides: TGTGCCAGTACTCACGGGCACACTGAAGCTTTCTTT.

Remarks on this clone: Other DNA sequences within the sample encode an identical CDR3. This sequence joins TRBV29-1 and TRBJ1-1, with 10 bases fitting TRBD1. The CDR3 is 12 amino acids. V dropped 6 bases and J dropped 5; count of bases not matched to a gene: 3. Germline V CDR1 and CDR2: SQVTM, ANQGSEA. The CDR3 nucleotides read TGCAGCGTGTGGACAGGGGGGACTGAAGCTTTCTTT. Translation: CSVWTGGTEAFF.

The chain combines TRBV19 with TRBJ2-1, with D perhaps TRBD2 (6 bases). The CDR3 extends over 15 amino acids. V lost 4 bases and J lost 3, with 13 bases in between. Germline CDR1 LNHDA, CDR2 SQIVND (reference sequence). The CDR3 region has the DNA TGTGCCAGTAGTAGCGACGGGGGATTCTACAATGAGCAGTTCTTC. Residues: CASSSDGGFYNEQFF.

V gene TRBV10-2 combines with J gene TRBJ2-7; TRBD1 or TRBD2 may be the D gene (5 bases each). The CDR3 runs to 15 residues. Per germline, CDR1 WSHSY and CDR2 SAAADI. Trimming cost V 5 bases and J 1 base, with 15 bases left between them. The CDR3 protein is CASSSDRDVSYEQYF. The DNA of the CDR3 is TGCGCCAGCAGTTCGGATCGGGACGTATCCTACGAGCAGTACTTC.

CDR3 sequence: CTSSQDDWRSNTEAFF. CDR3 DNA: TGCACCAGCAGCCAAGATGATTGGCGGTCGAACACTGAAGCTTTCTTT. This sequence joins TRBV1 and TRBJ1-1. TRBV1 is given as a pseudogene. The CDR3 runs 16 residues.

CDR3 loop: CASSPPDRDYGYTF. CDR3 coding DNA: TGTGCCAGCAGTCCACCGGACAGGGACTATGGCTACACCTTC. The chain is built from TRBV27 and TRBJ1-2; 8 bases match TRBD1. Germline loops: CDR1 MNHEY, CDR2 SMNVEV (reference sequence). This CDR3 contains 14 residues. V lost 5 bases to trimming and J lost 3 bases; unmatched junction nucleotides: 5.

The count of this clone is one. V and J are TRBV19 and TRBJ2-3, with TRBD2 matching over 15 bases. The germline V gene encodes CDR1 LNHDA and CDR2 SQIVND (reference sequence). The CDR3 length is 16 residues. Germline trimming cut 5 bases from V and 8 bases from J; bases unmatched to any gene: 8. CDR3 sequence reads: CASSGTSGGYLSTQYF. The DNA of the CDR3 is TGTGCCAGTAGTGGGACTAGCGGGGGGTACCTAAGTACGCAGTATTTT.

This clone has a handful of counts. V usage is TRBV12-3 or TRBV12-4 and J usage is TRBJ1-2; D perhaps matches TRBD1 (5 bases). This CDR3 is 13 amino acids long. The V end lost 8 bases, the J end lost 6 bases, and 16 bases lay between the germline ends. In nucleotides, the CDR3 is TGTGCCAGCGGGCTAGGGGCAGGAAATGGCTACACCTTC. Residues: CASGLGAGNGYTF.

This chain joins TRBV18 and TRBJ2-5; D perhaps matches TRBD1 (6 bases). This CDR3 is 14 amino acids long. Germline-derived CDR1 and CDR2 are KGHSH and LQKENI. V lost 3 bases and J lost 4, with 12 bases in between. CDR3 residues: CASSPSQGRETQYF. CDR3 nucleotide sequence: TGTGCCAGCTCACCTTCCCAGGGGCGAGAGACCCAGTACTTC.

The genes are TRBV2 and TRBJ1-1; D ambiguous. The CDR3 runs to 14 residues. Germline CDR1 reads SNHLY; CDR2 reads FYNNEI. Trimming took off 1 base at V and 1 base at J, with 7 bases between the two ends. This chain's CDR3 is CASSEVIRNTEAFF. The CDR3 DNA sequence: TGTGCCAGCAGTGAAGTAATCAGGAACACTGAAGCTTTCTTT.

The rearrangement uses TRBV27 and TRBJ1-1, with D tentatively TRBD1 (6 bases). This CDR3 has 16 amino acids. The V gene's germline CDR1 is MNHEY and CDR2 SMNVEV (reference sequence). V was clipped by 2 bases and J by 0 bases, with 13 bases between them. CDR3 protein: CASSLSPDSLNTEAFF. The CDR3 region has the DNA TGTGCCAGCAGTTTAAGCCCGGACAGCCTGAACACTGAAGCTTTCTTT.

The chain carries TRBV7-9 and TRBJ1-2; D is unclear. The CDR3 runs to 16 residues. CDR1 and CDR2 from the germline V gene are SEHNR and FQNEAQ (reference sequence). Trimming stripped 2 bases from V and 1 base from J, with 14 bases between. CDR3 in amino acids: CASSLLGVRINYGYTF. The CDR3 region has the DNA TGTGCCAGCAGCTTACTAGGAGTCAGAATTAACTATGGCTACACCTTC.

The rearrangement uses TRBV2 and TRBJ1-5, with D possibly matching TRBD1 (5 bases). The CDR3 covers 16 residues. The ends were cut back, 1 base at V and 4 bases at J, with 14 bases in the middle. Per germline, CDR1 SNHLY and CDR2 FYNNEI. This CDR3 reads CASSEGVTTGNQPQHF. The CDR3 DNA sequence: TGTGCCAGCAGTGAAGGGGTCACCACAGGAAATCAGCCCCAGCATTTT.

A note on this clone: This same CDR3 is encoded by further DNA sequences in the sample. The CDR3 DNA reads as TGTGCCAGCAGCCTTGACAGGGGCAATGAGCAGTTCTTC. Its protein product is CASSLDRGNEQFF. The genes are TRBV3-1 (or the pseudogene TRBV3-2) and TRBJ2-1; TRBD1 matches at 8 bases. This CDR3 contains 13 residues. CDR1 is LGHDT and CDR2 is YNNKEL in the germline V gene (reference sequence). J was trimmed by 6 bases and V by 4 bases; bases with no gene match: 2.